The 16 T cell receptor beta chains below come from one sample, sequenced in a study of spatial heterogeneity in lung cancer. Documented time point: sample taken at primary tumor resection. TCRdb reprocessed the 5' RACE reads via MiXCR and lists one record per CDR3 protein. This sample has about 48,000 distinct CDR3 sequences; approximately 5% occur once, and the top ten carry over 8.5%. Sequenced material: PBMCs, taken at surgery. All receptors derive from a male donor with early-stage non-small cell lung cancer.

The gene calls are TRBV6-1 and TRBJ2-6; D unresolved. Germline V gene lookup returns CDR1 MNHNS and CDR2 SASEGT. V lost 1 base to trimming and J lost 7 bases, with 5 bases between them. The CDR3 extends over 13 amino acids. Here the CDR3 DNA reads TGTGCCAGCAGTGAAGTAGTTGCCAACGTCCTGACTTTC. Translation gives CASSEVVANVLTF.

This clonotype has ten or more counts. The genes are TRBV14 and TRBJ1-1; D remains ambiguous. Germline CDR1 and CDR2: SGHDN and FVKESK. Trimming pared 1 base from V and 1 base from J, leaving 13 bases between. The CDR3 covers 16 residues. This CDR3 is CASSQGPLTGNTEAFF. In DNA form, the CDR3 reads TGTGCCAGCAGCCAAGGGCCCCTAACGGGGAACACTGAAGCTTTCTTT.

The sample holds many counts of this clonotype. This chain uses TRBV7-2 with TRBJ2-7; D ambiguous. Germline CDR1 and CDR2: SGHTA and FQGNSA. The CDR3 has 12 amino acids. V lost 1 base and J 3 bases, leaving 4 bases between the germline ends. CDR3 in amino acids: CASSLEHYEQYF. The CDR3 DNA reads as TGTGCCAGCAGCTTAGAGCACTACGAGCAGTACTTC.

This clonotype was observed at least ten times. As DNA, the CDR3 is TGTGCCAGCAGCTGGGCCTTGCTGGGCACCGGGGAGCTGTTTTTT. This sequence encodes CASSWALLGTGELFF. This rearrangement joins TRBV4-2 to TRBJ2-2; no clear D. Between the trimmed V and J ends, which lost 5 bases and 4 bases, there was a span of 14 bases. Germline CDR1 and CDR2: LGHNA and YNFKEQ. This CDR3 has 15 amino acids.

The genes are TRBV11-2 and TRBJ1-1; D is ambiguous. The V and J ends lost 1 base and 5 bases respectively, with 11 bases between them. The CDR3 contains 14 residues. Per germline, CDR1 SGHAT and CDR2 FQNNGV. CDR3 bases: TGTGCCAGCAGCTTAGTAGCCAGAGGGACTGAAGCTTTCTTT. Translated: CASSLVARGTEAFF.

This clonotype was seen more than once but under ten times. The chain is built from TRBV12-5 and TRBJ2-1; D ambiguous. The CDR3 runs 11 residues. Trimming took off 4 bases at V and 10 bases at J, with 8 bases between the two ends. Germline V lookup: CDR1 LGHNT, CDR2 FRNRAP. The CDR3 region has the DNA TGTGCTAGTGGTTCTCTGGTGGAGCAGTTCTTC. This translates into CASGSLVEQFF.

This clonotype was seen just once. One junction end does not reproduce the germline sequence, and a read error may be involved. This chain's CDR3 is CSASKRTSGSTGTQYF. CDR3 coding DNA: TGCAGTGCTAGTAAGCGGACTAGCGGGAGCACAGGTACGCAGTATTTT. The chain uses TRBV20-1 and TRBJ2-3; 13 bases map to TRBD2. There are 16 residues in the CDR3. The germline V gene has CDR1 DFQATT and CDR2 SNEGSKA (reference sequence).

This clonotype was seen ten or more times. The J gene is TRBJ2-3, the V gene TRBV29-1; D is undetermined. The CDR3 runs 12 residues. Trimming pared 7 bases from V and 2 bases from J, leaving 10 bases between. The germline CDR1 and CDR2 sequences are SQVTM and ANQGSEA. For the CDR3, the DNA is TGCAGCGGGCTCCCCCACACAGATACGCAGTATTTT. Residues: CSGLPHTDTQYF.

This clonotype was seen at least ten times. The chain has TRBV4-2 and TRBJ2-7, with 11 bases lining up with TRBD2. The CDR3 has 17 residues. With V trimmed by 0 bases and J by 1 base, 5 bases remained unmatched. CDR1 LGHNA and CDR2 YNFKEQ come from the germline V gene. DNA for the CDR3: TGTGCCAGCAGCCAAGACGATACTAGCGGGAGTTCCTACGAGCAGTACTTC. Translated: CASSQDDTSGSSYEQYF.

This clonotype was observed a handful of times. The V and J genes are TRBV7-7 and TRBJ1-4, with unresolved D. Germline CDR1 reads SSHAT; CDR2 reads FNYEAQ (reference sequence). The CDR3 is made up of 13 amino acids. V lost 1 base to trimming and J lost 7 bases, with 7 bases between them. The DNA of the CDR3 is TGTGCCAGCAGCTTAGTTCCAGGTGAAAAACTGTTTTTT. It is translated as CASSLVPGEKLFF. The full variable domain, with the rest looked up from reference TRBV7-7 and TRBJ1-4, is GAGVSQSPRYKVTKRGQDVTLRCDPISSHATLYWYQQALGQGPEFLTYFNYEAQPDKSGLPSDRFSAERPEGSISTLTIQRTEQRDSAMYRCASSLVPGEKLFFGSGTQLSVL.

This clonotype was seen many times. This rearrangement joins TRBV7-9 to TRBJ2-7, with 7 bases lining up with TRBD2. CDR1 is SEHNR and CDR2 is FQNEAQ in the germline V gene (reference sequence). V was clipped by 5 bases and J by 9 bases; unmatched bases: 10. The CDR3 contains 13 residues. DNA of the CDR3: TGTGCCAGCAGCGAGTCAGGACTAGACGGGCAGTACTTC. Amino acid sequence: CASSESGLDGQYF.

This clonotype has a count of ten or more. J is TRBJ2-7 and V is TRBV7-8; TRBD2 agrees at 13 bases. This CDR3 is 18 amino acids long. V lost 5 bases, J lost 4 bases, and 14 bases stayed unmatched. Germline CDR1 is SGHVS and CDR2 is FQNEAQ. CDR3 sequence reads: CASSPYRLAGGVRYEQYF. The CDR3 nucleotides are TGTGCCAGCAGCCCTTATCGACTAGCGGGAGGAGTAAGGTACGAGCAGTACTTC.

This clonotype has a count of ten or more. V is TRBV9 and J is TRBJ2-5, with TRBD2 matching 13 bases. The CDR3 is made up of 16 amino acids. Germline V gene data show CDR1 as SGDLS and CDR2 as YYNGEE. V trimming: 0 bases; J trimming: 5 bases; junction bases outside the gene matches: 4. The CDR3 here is CASSVGTSGSAETQYF. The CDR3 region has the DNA TGTGCCAGCAGCGTAGGGACTAGCGGGAGTGCGGAGACCCAGTACTTC.

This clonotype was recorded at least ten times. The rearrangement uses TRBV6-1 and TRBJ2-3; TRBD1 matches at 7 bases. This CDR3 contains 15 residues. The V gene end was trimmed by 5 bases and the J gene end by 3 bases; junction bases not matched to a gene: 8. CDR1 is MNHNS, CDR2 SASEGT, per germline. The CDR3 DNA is TGTGCCAGCAGTCGTAGGGGGCGAGTAACAGATACGCAGTATTTT. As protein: CASSRRGRVTDTQYF.

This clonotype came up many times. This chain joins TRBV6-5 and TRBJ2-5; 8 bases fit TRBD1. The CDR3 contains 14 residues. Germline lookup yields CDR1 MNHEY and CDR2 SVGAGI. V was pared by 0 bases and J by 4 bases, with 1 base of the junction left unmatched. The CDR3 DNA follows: TGTGCCAGCAGTTACTCCGGGACAGGAGAGACCCAGTACTTC. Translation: CASSYSGTGETQYF.

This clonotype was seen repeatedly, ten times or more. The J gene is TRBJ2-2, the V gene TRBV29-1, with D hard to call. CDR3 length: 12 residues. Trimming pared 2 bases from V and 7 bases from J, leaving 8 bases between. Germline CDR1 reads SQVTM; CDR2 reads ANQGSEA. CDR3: CSVEPEGGELFF. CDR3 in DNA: TGCAGCGTTGAACCTGAAGGCGGGGAGCTGTTTTTT.